The subject of this entry is one TCR beta chain. This clonotype was detected only a few times. The specificity of this receptor is unknown. Base qualities are missing; no much larger clone stands one base away. Reads for this sample came from an Illumina NovaSeq 6000. TCRalpha and TCRbeta cDNA libraries were constructed by 5'RACE with constant-segment primers, with sample barcodes and unique molecular identifiers being introduced. Trizol reagent was used to extract RNA from every sample. The libraries were amplified in two PCR steps, and the second step added a second sample barcode and Illumina TruSeq adapters. The libraries were sequenced on an Illumina NovaSeq using 2 x 150 bp paired-end reads. As for the authors' bioinformatics: With migec v1.2.7, reads were demultiplexed and then collapsed into UMI-guided consensus sequences. Using mixcr v2.1.11, UMI consensuses were aligned to TRA and TRB V and J templates and then assembled into clonotypes. Expanded or contracted clonotypes were those called significant by both edgeR and NoisET, with noise models trained on biological replicates. For edgeR calls, a false discovery rate-adjusted p below 0.01 and a log2 fold-change threshold of 1 were applied. As an exploratory analysis of dynamics, max-normalized trajectories of the 1000 most abundant clonotypes were examined by PCA with hierarchical clustering. Separately sequenced CD4+ and CD8+ repertoires were used to assign a CD4 or CD8 phenotype to each responding clone. TCRdb trimmed public reads at Q25 via fastp, called clones via MiXCR and kept in-frame beta chains. CDR3 protein duplicates are merged, each entry listing the most common genes and DNA. It is TCRdb's table, rather than the study itself, that gives the V and J calls and clone size. This sample holds roughly 310,000 distinct CDR3 sequences; roughly 15% were observed only once. The ten largest clones add up to over 20% of the sample.

This entry is derived from a study of T-cell memory formation after mild COVID-19 (dated by TCRdb to the early 2020s). Regarding the study in general: TCR sequence clusters from the two donors were largely donor specific. Two young, previously healthy adult volunteers made up the cohort, one male and one female. In a couple of donors, T-cell clones that expanded and contracted after mild COVID-19 were followed by sequencing TCRalpha and TCRbeta repertoires longitudinally.

Ficoll-Paque density gradient centrifugation was used to isolate PBMCs. The investigation overall reported the following: SARS-CoV-2 specificity of the second-wave clones peaking on day 37 was not confirmed. Balanced CD4/CD8 phenotypes were observed for clones contracting from day 15 to 85, whereas a bias towards CD4+ was observed for a second wave of clones expanding from day 15 to 37. The study covered only a couple of mild cases, and larger cohorts including severe cases with pre-infection samples were considered necessary. Some responding clones were detected in pre-infection memory, suggesting pre-existing cross-reactive memory T cells joined the SARS-CoV-2 response. Contracting CD4+ clones were found mainly in CM and EM memory subsets, while CD8+ clones were enriched in EMRA.

The CDR3 covers 13 residues, taking in both the cysteine and the phenylalanine. Just the 39-base CDR3 DNA is kept, in frame starting at base 1. Via the germline V gene, CDR1 is SGHTA and CDR2 FQGTGA. V is reduced by 5 bases and J by 6 bases, leaving a spacing of 13 bases between them. The V and J genes are TRBV7-3 and TRBJ1-1, with a tentative D gene TRBD1 over 6 matching bases. The TCR sequence derives from a young man who had mild COVID-19 (a few samples of this study predate the infection). The sample titles of this study are shuffled in the database, so cell type and time point are left out; the donor was told from shared clones. The sample consisted of PBMCs or a T cell subset sorted from them (not recorded which). The sequenced DNA is TGTGCCAGCAGCCGAACAGGGAAGGCTGAAGCTTTCTTT. The translation is CASSRTGKAEAFF.